This T cell receptor beta chain was documented in a study of control samples from healthy donors and cancer patients. This table comes from immunoSEQ multiplex PCR, and its TCRdb copy is limited to in-frame clones, with some not included. There are roughly 130,000 clones in the sample; just under 95% occur only once, and 3.6% lies in the top ten. The germline V gene has CDR1 SGHTA and CDR2 FQGNSA. J lost 2 bases, V lost 5 bases, and 3 bases had no gene match. This CDR3 is built from 15 residues. The source material was blood. The clonotype was recovered from a man aged 25 to 40 in good health. The V call is TRBV7-2, the J call TRBJ1-3; TRBD1 matches 10 bases. The CDR3 DNA follows: TGTGCCAGCAGCAAGGGACAGGGGACTGGAAACACCATATATTTT. Translating gives CASSKGQGTGNTIYF. Together with reference TRBV7-2 and TRBJ1-3, the CDR3 gives the full variable domain: GAGVSQSPSNKVTEKGKDVELRCDPISGHTALYWYRQSLGQGLEFLIYFQGNSAPDKSGLPSDRFSAERTGGSVSTLTIQRTQQEDSAVYLCASSKGQGTGNTIYFGEGSWLTVV.